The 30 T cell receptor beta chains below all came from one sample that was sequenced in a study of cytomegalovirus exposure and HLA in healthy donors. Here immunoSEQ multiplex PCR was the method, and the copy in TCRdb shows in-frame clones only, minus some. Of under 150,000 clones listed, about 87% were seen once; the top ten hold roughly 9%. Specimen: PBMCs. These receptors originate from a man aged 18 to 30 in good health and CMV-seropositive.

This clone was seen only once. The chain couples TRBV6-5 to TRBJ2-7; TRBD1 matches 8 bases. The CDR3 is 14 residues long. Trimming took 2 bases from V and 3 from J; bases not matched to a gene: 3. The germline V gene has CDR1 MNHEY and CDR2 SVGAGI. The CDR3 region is CASSYGQGGYEQYF. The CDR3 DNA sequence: TGTGCCAGCAGTTACGGACAGGGCGGCTACGAGCAGTACTTC.

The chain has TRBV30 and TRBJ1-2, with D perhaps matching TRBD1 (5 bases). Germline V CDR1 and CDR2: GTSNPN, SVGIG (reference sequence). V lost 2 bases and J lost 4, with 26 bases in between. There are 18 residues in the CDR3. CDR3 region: CAWSNLETATQSLYGYTF. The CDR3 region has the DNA TGTGCCTGGAGTAACCTGGAGACAGCGACCCAAAGTCTCTATGGCTACACCTTC.

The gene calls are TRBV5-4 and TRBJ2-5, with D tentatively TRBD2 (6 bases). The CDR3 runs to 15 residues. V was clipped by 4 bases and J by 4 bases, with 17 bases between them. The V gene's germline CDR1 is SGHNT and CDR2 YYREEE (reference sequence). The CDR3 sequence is CASSPPIAEAETQYF. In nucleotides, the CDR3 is TGTGCCAGCAGCCCTCCGATAGCGGAAGCAGAGACCCAGTACTTC.

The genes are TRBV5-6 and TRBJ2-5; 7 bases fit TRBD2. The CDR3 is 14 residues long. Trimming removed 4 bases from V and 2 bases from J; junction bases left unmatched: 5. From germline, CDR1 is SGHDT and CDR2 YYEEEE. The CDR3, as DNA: TGTGCCAGCAGCACCGGGGGGACTCAAGAGACCCAGTACTTC. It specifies CASSTGGTQETQYF. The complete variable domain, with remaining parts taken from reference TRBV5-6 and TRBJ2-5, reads DAGVTQSPTHLIKTRGQQVTLRCSPKSGHDTVSWYQQALGQGPQFIFQYYEEEERQRGNFPDRFSGHQFPNYSSELNVNALLLGDSALYLCASSTGGTQETQYFGPGTRLLVL.

The CDR3 reads CASSIRDRASGNTIYF. The CDR3 DNA is TGTGCCAGTAGTATAAGGGACAGGGCCTCTGGAAACACCATATATTTT. V and J are TRBV19 and TRBJ1-3, with 9 positions matching TRBD1. The trim removed 2 bases at V and 0 bases at J, leaving 2 bases unmatched. The CDR3 covers 16 residues. Germline loops: CDR1 LNHDA, CDR2 SQIVND (reference sequence).

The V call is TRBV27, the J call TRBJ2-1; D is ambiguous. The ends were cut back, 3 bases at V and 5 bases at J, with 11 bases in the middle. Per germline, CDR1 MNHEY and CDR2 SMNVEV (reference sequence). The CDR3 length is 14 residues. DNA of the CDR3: TGTGCCAGCAGTTTCGGTCCATCCAACAATGAGCAGTTCTTC. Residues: CASSFGPSNNEQFF.

The CDR3 region has the DNA TGTGCCACCAGCAGGCCCCTAGGGCCAGGCCAGGGGAAGGAAAAACTGTTTTTT. Amino acid sequence: CATSRPLGPGQGKEKLFF. This rearrangement joins TRBV15 to TRBJ1-4, with D perhaps TRBD1 (6 bases). Germline V gene lookup returns CDR1 LNHNV and CDR2 YYDKDF (reference sequence). Trimming pared 3 bases from V and 8 bases from J, leaving 25 bases between. CDR3 size: 18 residues.

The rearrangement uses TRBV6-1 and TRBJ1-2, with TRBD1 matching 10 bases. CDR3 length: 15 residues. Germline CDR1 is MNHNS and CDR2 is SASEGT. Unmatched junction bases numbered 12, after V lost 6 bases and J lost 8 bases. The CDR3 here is CASRGTGEDYRGYTF. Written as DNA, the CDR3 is TGTGCCAGCAGGGGGACAGGGGAGGACTATAGGGGCTACACCTTC.

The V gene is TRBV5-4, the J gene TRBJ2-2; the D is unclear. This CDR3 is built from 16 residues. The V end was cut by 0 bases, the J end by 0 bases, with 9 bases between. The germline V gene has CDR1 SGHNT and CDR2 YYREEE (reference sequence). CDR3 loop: CASSLESQTNTGELFF. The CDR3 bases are TGTGCCAGCAGCTTGGAAAGTCAGACGAACACCGGGGAGCTGTTTTTT.

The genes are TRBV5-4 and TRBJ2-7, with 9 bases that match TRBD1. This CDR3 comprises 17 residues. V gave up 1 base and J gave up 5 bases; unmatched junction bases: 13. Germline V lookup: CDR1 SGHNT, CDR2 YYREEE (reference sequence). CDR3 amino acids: CASSLQRGQGTGDEQYF. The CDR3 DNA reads TGTGCCAGCAGCTTGCAACGTGGACAGGGGACGGGGGACGAGCAGTACTTC.

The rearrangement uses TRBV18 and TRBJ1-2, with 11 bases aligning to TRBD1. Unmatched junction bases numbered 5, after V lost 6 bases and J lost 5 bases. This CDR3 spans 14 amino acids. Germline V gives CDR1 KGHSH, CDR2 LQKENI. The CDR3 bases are TGTGCCAGCTCCTGGGGACAGGGGGAGTATGGCTACACCTTC. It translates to CASSWGQGEYGYTF.

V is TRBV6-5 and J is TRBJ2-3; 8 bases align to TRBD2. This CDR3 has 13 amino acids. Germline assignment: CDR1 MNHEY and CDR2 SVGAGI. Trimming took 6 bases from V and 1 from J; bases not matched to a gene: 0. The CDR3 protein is CASRTSGTDTQYF. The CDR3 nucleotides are TGTGCCAGCAGGACTAGCGGCACAGATACGCAGTATTTT.

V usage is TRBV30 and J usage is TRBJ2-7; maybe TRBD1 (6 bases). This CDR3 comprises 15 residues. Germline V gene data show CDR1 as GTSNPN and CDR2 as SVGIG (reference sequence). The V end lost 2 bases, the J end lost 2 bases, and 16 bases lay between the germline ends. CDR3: CAWSHGEPGAYEQYF. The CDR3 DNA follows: TGTGCCTGGAGTCACGGGGAGCCAGGGGCCTACGAGCAGTACTTC.

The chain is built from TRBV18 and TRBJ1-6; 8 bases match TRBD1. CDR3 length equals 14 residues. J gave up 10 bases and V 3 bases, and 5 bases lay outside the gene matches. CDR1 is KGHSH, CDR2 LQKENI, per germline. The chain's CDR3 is CASSPTQGDSPLHF. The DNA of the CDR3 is TGTGCCAGCTCACCGACACAGGGGGACTCACCCCTCCACTTT.

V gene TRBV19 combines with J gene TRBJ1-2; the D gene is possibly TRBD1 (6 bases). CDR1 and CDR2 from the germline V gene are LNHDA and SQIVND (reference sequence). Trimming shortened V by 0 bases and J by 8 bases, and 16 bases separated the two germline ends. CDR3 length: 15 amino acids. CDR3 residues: CASSIDRGALDGYTF. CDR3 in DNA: TGTGCCAGTAGTATAGACAGGGGAGCACTCGACGGCTACACCTTC.

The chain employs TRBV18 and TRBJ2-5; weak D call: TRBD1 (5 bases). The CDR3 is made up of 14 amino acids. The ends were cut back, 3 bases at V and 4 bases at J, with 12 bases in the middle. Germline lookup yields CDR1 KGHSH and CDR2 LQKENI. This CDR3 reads CASSPLGVGETQYF. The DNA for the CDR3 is TGTGCCAGCTCACCTCTAGGGGTCGGAGAGACCCAGTACTTC.

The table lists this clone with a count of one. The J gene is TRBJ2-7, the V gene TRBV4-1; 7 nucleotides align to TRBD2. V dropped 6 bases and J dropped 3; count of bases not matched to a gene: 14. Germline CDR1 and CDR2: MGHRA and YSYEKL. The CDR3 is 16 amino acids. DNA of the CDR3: TGCGCCAGCAGGGCATCAGGGAGGGACTCTTTCTACGAGCAGTACTTC. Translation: CASRASGRDSFYEQYF.

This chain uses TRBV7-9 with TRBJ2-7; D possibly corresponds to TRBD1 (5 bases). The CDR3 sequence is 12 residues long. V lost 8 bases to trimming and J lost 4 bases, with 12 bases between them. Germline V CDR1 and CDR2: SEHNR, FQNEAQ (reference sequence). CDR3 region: CASSTASYEQYF. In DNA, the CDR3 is TGTGCCAGCTCGACAGCAAGTTACGAGCAGTACTTC.

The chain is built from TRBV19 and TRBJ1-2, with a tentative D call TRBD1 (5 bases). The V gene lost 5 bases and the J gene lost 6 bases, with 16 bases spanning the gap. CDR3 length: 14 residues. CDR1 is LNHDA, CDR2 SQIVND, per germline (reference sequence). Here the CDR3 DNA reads TGTGCCAGTAGTCTTCTGACAGAGTTTCATGGCTACACCTTC. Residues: CASSLLTEFHGYTF.

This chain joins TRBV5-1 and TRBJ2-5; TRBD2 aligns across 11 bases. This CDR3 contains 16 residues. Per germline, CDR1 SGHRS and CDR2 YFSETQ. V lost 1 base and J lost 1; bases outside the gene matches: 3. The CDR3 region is CASSLLAGGFQETQYF. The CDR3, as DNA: TGCGCCAGCAGCTTGCTAGCGGGGGGTTTCCAAGAGACCCAGTACTTC.

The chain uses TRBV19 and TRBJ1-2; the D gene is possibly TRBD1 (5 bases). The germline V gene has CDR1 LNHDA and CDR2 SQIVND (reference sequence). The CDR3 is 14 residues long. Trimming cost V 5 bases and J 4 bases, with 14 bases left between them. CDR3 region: CASSPAGIAYGYTF. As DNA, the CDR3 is TGTGCCAGTAGTCCGGCAGGGATTGCCTATGGCTACACCTTC.

The CDR3 DNA is TGTGCCAGCAGCCTTCGGAGGAGGAGCTCACGGGGTGGCTACACCTTC. Its translation: CASSLRRRSSRGGYTF. The chain uses TRBV5-6 and TRBJ1-2, with D uncertain. The germline V and J ends were trimmed by 4 bases and 7 bases, with 23 bases remaining between them. CDR1 SGHDT and CDR2 YYEEEE come from the germline V gene. The length of the CDR3 is 16 residues.

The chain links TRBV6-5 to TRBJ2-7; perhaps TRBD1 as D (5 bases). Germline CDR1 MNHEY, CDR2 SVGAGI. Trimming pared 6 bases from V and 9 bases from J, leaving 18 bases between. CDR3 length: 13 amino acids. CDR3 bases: TGTGCCAGCAGAACTACAGGAGCGTATGTGCAGTACTTC. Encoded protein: CASRTTGAYVQYF.

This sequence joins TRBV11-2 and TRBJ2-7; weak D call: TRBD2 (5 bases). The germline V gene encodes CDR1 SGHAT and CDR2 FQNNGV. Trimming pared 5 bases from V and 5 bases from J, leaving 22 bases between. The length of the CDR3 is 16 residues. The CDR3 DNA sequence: TGTGCCAGCAGCCCCGCCTCTGACTACGCCGGGGACGAGCAGTACTTC. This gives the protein CASSPASDYAGDEQYF.

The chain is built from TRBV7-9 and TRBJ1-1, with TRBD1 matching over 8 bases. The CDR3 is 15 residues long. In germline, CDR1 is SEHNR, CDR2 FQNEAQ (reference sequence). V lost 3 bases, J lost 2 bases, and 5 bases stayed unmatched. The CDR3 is CASSFGQGENTEAFF. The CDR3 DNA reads TGTGCCAGCAGCTTCGGACAGGGCGAAAACACTGAAGCTTTCTTT.

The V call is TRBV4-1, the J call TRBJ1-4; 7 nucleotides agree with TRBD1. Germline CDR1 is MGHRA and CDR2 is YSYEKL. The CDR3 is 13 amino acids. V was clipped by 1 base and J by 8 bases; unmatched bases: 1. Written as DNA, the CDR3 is TGCGCCAGCAGCCAAGTGGACAGGGAAAAACTGTTTTTT. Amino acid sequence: CASSQVDREKLFF.

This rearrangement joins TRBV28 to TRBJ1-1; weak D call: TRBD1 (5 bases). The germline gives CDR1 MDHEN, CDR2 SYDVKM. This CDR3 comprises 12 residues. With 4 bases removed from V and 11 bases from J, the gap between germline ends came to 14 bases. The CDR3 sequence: CASSWEVSGAFF. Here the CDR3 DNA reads TGTGCCAGCAGTTGGGAGGTGTCAGGGGCTTTCTTT.

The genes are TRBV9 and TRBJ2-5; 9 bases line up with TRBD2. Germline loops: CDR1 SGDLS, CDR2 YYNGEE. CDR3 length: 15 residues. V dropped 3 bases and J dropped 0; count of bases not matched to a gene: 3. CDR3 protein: CASSEASGDQETQYF. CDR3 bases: TGTGCCAGCAGCGAGGCTAGCGGGGACCAAGAGACCCAGTACTTC. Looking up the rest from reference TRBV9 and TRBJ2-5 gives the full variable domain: DSGVTQTPKHLITATGQRVTLRCSPRSGDLSVYWYQQSLDQGLQFLIQYYNGEERAKGNILERFSAQQFPDLHSELNLSSLELGDSALYFCASSEASGDQETQYFGPGTRLLVL.

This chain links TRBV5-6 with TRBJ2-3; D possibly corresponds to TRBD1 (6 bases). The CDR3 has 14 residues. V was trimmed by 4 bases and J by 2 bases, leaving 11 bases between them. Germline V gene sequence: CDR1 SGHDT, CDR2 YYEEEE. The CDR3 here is CASSPAGATDTQYF. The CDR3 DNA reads TGTGCCAGCAGCCCGGCAGGGGCCACAGATACGCAGTATTTT. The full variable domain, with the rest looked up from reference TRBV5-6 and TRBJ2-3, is DAGVTQSPTHLIKTRGQQVTLRCSPKSGHDTVSWYQQALGQGPQFIFQYYEEEERQRGNFPDRFSGHQFPNYSSELNVNALLLGDSALYLCASSPAGATDTQYFGPGTRLTVL.

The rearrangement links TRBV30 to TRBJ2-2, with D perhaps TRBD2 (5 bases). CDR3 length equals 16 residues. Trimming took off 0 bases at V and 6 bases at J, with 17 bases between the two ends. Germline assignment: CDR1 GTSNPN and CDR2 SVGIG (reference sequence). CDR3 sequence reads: CAWSVRFRGNPGELFF. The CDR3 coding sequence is TGTGCCTGGAGTGTAAGATTTCGGGGAAACCCCGGGGAGCTGTTTTTT. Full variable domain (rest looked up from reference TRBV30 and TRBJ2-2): SQTIHQWPATLVQPVGSPLSLECTVEGTSNPNLYWYRQAAGRGLQLLFYSVGIGQISSEVPQNLSASRPQDRQFILSSKKLLLSDSGFYLCAWSVRFRGNPGELFFGEGSRLTVL.